The 26 T cell receptor beta chains below come from one sample, sequenced in a study of siplizumab effects on memory and regulatory T cells. Profiled with immunoSEQ multiplex PCR; TCRdb holds only in-frame clones, not every one. The sample lists fewer than 120,000 clones, 92% occurring once. Material for sequencing was CD4+ T cells sorted from blood. The origin of the receptors is a human donor in good health.

This clone has more than one count but fewer than ten. The chain has TRBV20-1 and TRBJ1-1; D remains ambiguous. Germline V CDR1 and CDR2: DFQATT, SNEGSKA (reference sequence). CDR3 length equals 11 residues. DNA of the CDR3: TGCAGCAATTACAGGAACACTGAAGCTTTCTTT. Its protein is CSNYRNTEAFF.

Here the CDR3 DNA reads TGCGCCAGCAGCCAGGGGGGAGGGCCGGGGAATGAGCAGTTCTTC. Residues: CASSQGGGPGNEQFF. The rearrangement links TRBV5-1 to TRBJ2-1; D possibly uses TRBD1 or TRBD2 (7 bases each). Trimming shortened V by 4 bases and J by 7 bases, and 18 bases separated the two germline ends. This CDR3 has 15 amino acids. Germline assignment: CDR1 SGHRS and CDR2 YFSETQ.

This chain uses TRBV6-6 with TRBJ1-1; no clear D. CDR1 and CDR2 (germline): MNHNY, SVGAGI (reference sequence). V shed 2 bases and J shed 1 base, with 8 bases lying between them. CDR3 length: 14 amino acids. CDR3 nucleotides: TGTGCCAGCAGTTACCCTCGGGGGAACACTGAAGCTTTCTTT. Translating it yields CASSYPRGNTEAFF.

This clone is a singleton in its sample. This chain joins TRBV5-1 and TRBJ2-1, with D unresolved. Trimming left V 0 bases short and J 5 bases short, with 9 bases between. Germline CDR1 and CDR2: SGHRS and YFSETQ. The CDR3 runs 14 residues. The CDR3 region has the DNA TGCGCCAGCAGCTTGGAGGATCCACACAATGAGCAGTTCTTC. Encoded protein: CASSLEDPHNEQFF.

The chain links TRBV5-1 to TRBJ1-1; D gene unclear. Germline V lookup: CDR1 SGHRS, CDR2 YFSETQ. Trimming stripped 5 bases from V and 4 bases from J, with 12 bases between. This CDR3 comprises 13 residues. Here the CDR3 DNA reads TGCGCCAGCAGTTCACGCCGGGGCACTGAAGCTTTCTTT. Amino acids: CASSSRRGTEAFF.

This chain connects TRBV2 to TRBJ2-7, with D maybe TRBD1 (5 bases). This CDR3 region has 15 residues. CDR1 and CDR2 (germline): SNHLY, FYNNEI. Trimming stripped 1 base from V and 0 bases from J, with 10 bases between. CDR3 in amino acids: CASSEEGRSSYEQYF. The CDR3 DNA sequence: TGTGCCAGCAGTGAAGAGGGGCGCAGCTCCTACGAGCAGTACTTC.

This clone showed up just a few times. The V gene is TRBV15, the J gene TRBJ2-2; D may be TRBD2 (7 bases). CDR1 is LNHNV and CDR2 is YYDKDF in the germline V gene (reference sequence). V was shortened by 4 bases and J by 7 bases, with 13 bases between the two germline ends. This CDR3 region has 14 residues. As DNA, the CDR3 is TGTGCCACCAGCACAGGGGAGGGCCGCGGGGAGCTGTTTTTT. It is translated as CATSTGEGRGELFF.

This chain uses TRBV7-2 with TRBJ2-2, with D tentatively TRBD2 (6 bases). V shed 5 bases and J shed 4 bases, with 11 bases lying between them. The CDR3 is 14 amino acids. Germline CDR1 and CDR2: SGHTA and FQGNSA. CDR3: CASSPGLLTGELFF. Here the CDR3 DNA reads TGTGCCAGCAGCCCAGGACTACTCACCGGGGAGCTGTTTTTT.

The chain carries TRBV5-4 and TRBJ1-3; 7 bases agree with TRBD1. The V gene's germline CDR1 is SGHNT and CDR2 YYREEE (reference sequence). The CDR3 has 16 residues. J gave up 4 bases and V 4 bases, and 11 bases lay outside the gene matches. The CDR3 loop reads CASSPGRGLRGNTIYF. For the CDR3, the DNA is TGTGCCAGCAGCCCGGGAAGGGGGCTGAGGGGAAACACCATATATTTT.

The rearrangement joins TRBV2 to TRBJ2-5; 7 bases align to TRBD2. Germline CDR1 is SNHLY and CDR2 is FYNNEI. The CDR3 has 14 residues. The J segment lost 5 bases and the V segment lost 0 bases, leaving 3 bases of the junction unmatched. Here the CDR3 DNA reads TGTGCCAGCAGTGAAGCTCCGGGAGGTGAGACCCAGTACTTC. This gives the protein CASSEAPGGETQYF.

In its sample, this clone was seen a few times. The V call is TRBV19, the J call TRBJ2-2; the D gene is possibly TRBD2 (6 bases). The V end lost 7 bases, the J end lost 1 base, and 13 bases lay between the germline ends. CDR3 length: 15 residues. Germline V gives CDR1 LNHDA, CDR2 SQIVND (reference sequence). CDR3 protein: CASIPGGMNTGELFF. Here the CDR3 DNA reads TGTGCCAGTATTCCCGGCGGGATGAACACCGGGGAGCTGTTTTTT.

This rearrangement joins TRBV6-1 to TRBJ1-6; D possibly corresponds to TRBD1 (5 bases). Between the trimmed V and J ends, which lost 2 bases and 9 bases, there was a span of 14 bases. The CDR3 length is 15 residues. Germline V lookup: CDR1 MNHNS, CDR2 SASEGT. The CDR3, as DNA: TGTGCCAGCAGTGAAAGGGGAGGGGTAGGTTCACCCCTCCACTTT. It encodes CASSERGGVGSPLHF.

This CDR3 is CAWSVRLAGEEQYF. As DNA, the CDR3 is TGTGCCTGGAGTGTACGACTAGCGGGAGAAGAGCAGTACTTC. V and J are TRBV30 and TRBJ2-7; TRBD2 matches at 12 bases. V gave up 0 bases and J gave up 7 bases; unmatched junction bases: 4. Germline CDR1 and CDR2: GTSNPN and SVGIG (reference sequence). The CDR3 loop spans 14 amino acids.

This sequence joins TRBV29-1 and TRBJ2-1; D is possibly TRBD2 (6 bases). Trimming cost V 2 bases and J 0 bases, with 8 bases left between them. The CDR3 length is 14 residues. The germline V gene encodes CDR1 SQVTM and CDR2 ANQGSEA. The CDR3: CSVEPTSSYNEQFF. The CDR3 DNA sequence: TGCAGCGTTGAACCGACTAGCTCCTACAATGAGCAGTTCTTC.

Only one count was recorded for this clone. This rearrangement joins TRBV7-6 to TRBJ2-1; no definite D call. Per the germline V gene, CDR1 is SGHVS and CDR2 is FNYEAQ. The CDR3 spans 14 residues. V was shortened by 1 base and J by 5 bases, with 9 bases between the two germline ends. CDR3 sequence: CASSLGQSDNEQFF. The DNA of the CDR3 is TGTGCCAGCAGCTTAGGTCAGAGCGACAATGAGCAGTTCTTC.

The V gene is TRBV11-1, the J gene TRBJ1-1; D might be TRBD1 (5 bases). The ends were cut back, 2 bases at V and 4 bases at J, with 11 bases in the middle. This CDR3 comprises 14 residues. Germline CDR1 and CDR2: SGHAT and FQDESV (reference sequence). CDR3 amino acids: CASSLQGVATEAFF. In DNA, the CDR3 is TGTGCCAGCAGCTTACAGGGAGTTGCCACTGAAGCTTTCTTT.

The chain employs TRBV2 and TRBJ2-1; TRBD2 matches at 9 bases. Trimming cost V 8 bases and J 1 base; bases outside gene matches: 3. Germline V gene data show CDR1 as SNHLY and CDR2 as FYNNEI. The length of the CDR3 is 14 residues. The CDR3 reads CASRAGGSYNEQFF. Written as DNA, the CDR3 is TGTGCCAGCCGAGCGGGAGGATCCTACAATGAGCAGTTCTTC.

This rearrangement joins TRBV30 to TRBJ2-1, with D possibly TRBD2 on 5 matching bases. This CDR3 comprises 13 residues. V gave up 3 bases and J gave up 6 bases, with 12 bases separating them. Germline V CDR1 and CDR2: GTSNPN, SVGIG (reference sequence). CDR3 sequence (DNA): TGTGCCTGGAGCGGATGGAGGATCAATGAGCAGTTCTTC. It yields the protein CAWSGWRINEQFF.

The chain recombines TRBV19 with TRBJ2-7; tentatively, D is TRBD1 (6 bases). Germline values: CDR1 LNHDA, CDR2 SQIVND (reference sequence). Trimming pared 4 bases from V and 0 bases from J, leaving 13 bases between. There are 15 residues in the CDR3. The CDR3 sequence is CASSKRQVDSYEQYF. CDR3 nucleotide sequence: TGTGCCAGTAGTAAACGACAGGTTGACTCCTACGAGCAGTACTTC. The whole variable domain, remainder taken from reference TRBV19 and TRBJ2-7, is DGGITQSPKYLFRKEGQNVTLSCEQNLNHDAMYWYRQDPGQGLRLIYYSQIVNDFQKGDIAEGYSVSREKKESFPLTVTSAQKNPTAFYLCASSKRQVDSYEQYFGPGTRLTVT.

This chain connects TRBV6-5 to TRBJ2-7, with TRBD1 as a possible D gene (6 bases). The ends were cut back, 5 bases at V and 1 base at J, with 15 bases in the middle. This CDR3 has 15 amino acids. From germline, CDR1 is MNHEY and CDR2 SVGAGI. The CDR3 region has the DNA TGTGCCAGCAGTCTCCTCGGGACAACTTCCTACGAGCAGTACTTC. This sequence encodes CASSLLGTTSYEQYF.

This chain joins TRBV30 and TRBJ2-6, with D uncertain. The CDR3 loop spans 15 amino acids. V gave up 1 base and J gave up 0 bases, with 7 bases separating them. Per the germline V gene, CDR1 is GTSNPN and CDR2 is SVGIG (reference sequence). CDR3 nucleotides: TGTGCCTGGAGTGCGAAGAACTCTGGGGCCAACGTCCTGACTTTC. Residues: CAWSAKNSGANVLTF. The full variable domain, completed using reference TRBV30 and TRBJ2-6, is SQTIHQWPATLVQPVGSPLSLECTVEGTSNPNLYWYRQAAGRGLQLLFYSVGIGQISSEVPQNLSASRPQDRQFILSSKKLLLSDSGFYLCAWSAKNSGANVLTFGAGSRLTVL.

This clone appeared a single time. Germline is not matched at one junction end, which may reflect a read error. The chain is built from TRBV5-1 and TRBJ2-5, with 13 bases identical to TRBD2. This CDR3 is 15 amino acids long. Germline CDR1 and CDR2: SGHRS and YFSETQ. The CDR3, as DNA: TGCGCCATCAGCAGGACTAGCGGGAGTCAAGAGACCCAGTACTTC. Translating it yields CAISRTSGSQETQYF.

Comments on this clone: At one of its ends the junction is not consistent with the germline gene, which may arise from a read error. The rearrangement uses TRBV2 and TRBJ2-3; D is possibly TRBD2 (7 bases). This CDR3 has 15 amino acids. CDR1 is SNHLY, CDR2 FYNNEI, per germline. CDR3 protein: CASGGASSRTDTLYF. As DNA, the CDR3 is TGTGCCAGCGGGGGGGCAAGCTCTCGCACAGATACGCTGTATTTT.

This clone was recorded once. The rearrangement uses TRBV6-5 and TRBJ2-7; the D is unclear. Between the trimmed V and J ends, which lost 2 bases and 3 bases, there was a span of 11 bases. The CDR3 covers 14 residues. CDR1 and CDR2 (germline): MNHEY, SVGAGI. CDR3 nucleotide sequence: TGTGCCAGCAGTTACGCCCGGGCCGTCTACGAGCAGTACTTC. This translates into CASSYARAVYEQYF.

The chain combines TRBV19 with TRBJ1-1; D gene ambiguous. The CDR3 covers 15 residues. CDR1 and CDR2 (germline): LNHDA, SQIVND (reference sequence). Trimming stripped 6 bases from V and 1 base from J, with 15 bases between. CDR3 residues: CASRGFKGRNTEAFF. The CDR3 DNA follows: TGTGCCAGTAGGGGGTTTAAGGGCCGGAACACTGAAGCTTTCTTT.

This clone was seen only once. The chain employs TRBV5-4 and TRBJ1-2; a possible D gene is TRBD1 (5 bases). Germline V gene sequence: CDR1 SGHNT, CDR2 YYREEE (reference sequence). Trimming left V 4 bases short and J 5 bases short, with 18 bases between. The CDR3 sequence is 15 residues long. CDR3 DNA sequence: TGTGCCAGCAGCCTGGGAGGAAGAGGGGCGTATGGCTACACCTTC. Amino acid sequence: CASSLGGRGAYGYTF. Full variable domain (outside the CDR3, taken from reference TRBV5-4 and TRBJ1-2): ETGVTQSPTHLIKTRGQQVTLRCSSQSGHNTVSWYQQALGQGPQFIFQYYREEENGRGNFPPRFSGLQFPNYSSELNVNALELDDSALYLCASSLGGRGAYGYTFGSGTRLTVV.